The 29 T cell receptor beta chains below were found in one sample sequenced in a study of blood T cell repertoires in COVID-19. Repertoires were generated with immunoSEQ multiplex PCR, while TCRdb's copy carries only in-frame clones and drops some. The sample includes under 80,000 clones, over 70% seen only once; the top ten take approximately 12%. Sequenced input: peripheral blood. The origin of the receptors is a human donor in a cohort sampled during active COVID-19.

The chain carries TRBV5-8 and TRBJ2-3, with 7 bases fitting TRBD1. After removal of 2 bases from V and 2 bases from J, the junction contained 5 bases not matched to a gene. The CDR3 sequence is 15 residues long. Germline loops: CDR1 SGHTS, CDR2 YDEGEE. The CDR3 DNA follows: TGTGCCAGCAGCTTAGGGGACAGCTACACAGATACGCAGTATTTT. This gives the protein CASSLGDSYTDTQYF.

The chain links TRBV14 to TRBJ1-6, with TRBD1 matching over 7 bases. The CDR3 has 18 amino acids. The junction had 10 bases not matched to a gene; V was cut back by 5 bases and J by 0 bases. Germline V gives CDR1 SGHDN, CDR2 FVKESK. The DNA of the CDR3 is TGTGCCAGCAGCTCGAGGGGACAGACTAGCTCCTATAATTCACCCCTCCACTTT. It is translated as CASSSRGQTSSYNSPLHF.

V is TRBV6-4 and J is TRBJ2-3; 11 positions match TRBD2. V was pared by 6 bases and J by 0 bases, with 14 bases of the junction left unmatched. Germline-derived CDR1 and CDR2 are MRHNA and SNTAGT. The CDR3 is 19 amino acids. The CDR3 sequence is CASSRQGGTSGTSTDTQYF. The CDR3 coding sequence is TGTGCCAGCAGCCGACAGGGGGGGACTAGCGGAACTAGCACAGATACGCAGTATTTT.

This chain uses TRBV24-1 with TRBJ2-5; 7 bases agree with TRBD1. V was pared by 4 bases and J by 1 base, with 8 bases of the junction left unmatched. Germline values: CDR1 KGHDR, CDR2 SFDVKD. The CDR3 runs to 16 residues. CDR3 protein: CATSDPGRTGQETQYF. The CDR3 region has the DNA TGTGCCACCAGTGACCCGGGAAGGACAGGCCAAGAGACCCAGTACTTC.

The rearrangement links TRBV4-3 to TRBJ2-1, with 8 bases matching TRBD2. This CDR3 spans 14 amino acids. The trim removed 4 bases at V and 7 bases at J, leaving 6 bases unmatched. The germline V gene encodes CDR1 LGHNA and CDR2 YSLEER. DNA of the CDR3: TGCGCCAGCAGCCTCGGACTAGCTAGTAATGAGCAGTTCTTC. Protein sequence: CASSLGLASNEQFF.

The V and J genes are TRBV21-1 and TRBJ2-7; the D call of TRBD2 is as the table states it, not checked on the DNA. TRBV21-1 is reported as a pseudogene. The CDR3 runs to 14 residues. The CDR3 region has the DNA TGTGCCAGCAGCATCCATTGGAGGTTCCACGAGCAGTACGTC. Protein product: CASSIHWRFHEQYV.

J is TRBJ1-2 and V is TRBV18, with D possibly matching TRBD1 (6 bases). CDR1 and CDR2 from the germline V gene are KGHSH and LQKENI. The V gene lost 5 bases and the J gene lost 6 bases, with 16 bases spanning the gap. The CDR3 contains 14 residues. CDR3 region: CASSIQTGLDGYTF. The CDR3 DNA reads TGTGCCAGCTCAATCCAAACAGGGTTAGATGGCTACACCTTC. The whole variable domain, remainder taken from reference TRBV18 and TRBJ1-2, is NAGVMQNPRHLVRRRGQEARLRCSPMKGHSHVYWYRQLPEEGLKFMVYLQKENIIDESGMPKERFSAEFPKEGPSILRIQQVVRGDSAAYFCASSIQTGLDGYTFGSGTRLTVV.

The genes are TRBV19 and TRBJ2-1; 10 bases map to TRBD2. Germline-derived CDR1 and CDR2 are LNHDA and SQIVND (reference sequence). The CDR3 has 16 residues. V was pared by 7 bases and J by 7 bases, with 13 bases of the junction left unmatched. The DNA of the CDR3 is TGTGCCAGTACCGATGCTTCTAGCGGGGGTCCGAATGAGCAGTTCTTC. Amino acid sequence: CASTDASSGGPNEQFF.

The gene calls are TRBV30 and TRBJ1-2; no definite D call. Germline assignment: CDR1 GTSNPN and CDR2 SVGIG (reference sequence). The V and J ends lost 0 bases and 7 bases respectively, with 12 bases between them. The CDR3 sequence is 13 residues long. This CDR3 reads CAWSVGGLGGYTF. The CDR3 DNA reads TGTGCCTGGAGTGTGGGAGGGTTGGGTGGCTACACCTTC.

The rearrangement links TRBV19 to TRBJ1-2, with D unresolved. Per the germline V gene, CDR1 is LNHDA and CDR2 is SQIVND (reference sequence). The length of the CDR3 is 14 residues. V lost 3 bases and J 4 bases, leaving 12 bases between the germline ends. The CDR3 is CASSMSGYGYGYTF. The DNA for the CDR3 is TGTGCCAGTAGTATGTCGGGGTACGGCTATGGCTACACCTTC.

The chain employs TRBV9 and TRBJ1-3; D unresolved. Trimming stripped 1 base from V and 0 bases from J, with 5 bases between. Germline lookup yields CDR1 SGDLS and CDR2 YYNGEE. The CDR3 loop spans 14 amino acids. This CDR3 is CASSVTSSGNTIYF. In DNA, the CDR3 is TGTGCCAGCAGCGTAACCAGCTCTGGAAACACCATATATTTT.

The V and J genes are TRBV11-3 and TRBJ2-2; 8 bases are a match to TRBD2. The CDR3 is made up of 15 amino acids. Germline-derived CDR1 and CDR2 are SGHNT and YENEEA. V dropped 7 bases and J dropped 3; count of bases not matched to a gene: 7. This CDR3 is CASTRTSSHTGELFF. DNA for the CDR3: TGTGCCAGCACCCGGACTAGCTCTCACACCGGGGAGCTGTTTTTT. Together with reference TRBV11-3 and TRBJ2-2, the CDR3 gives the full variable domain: EAGVVQSPRYKIIEKKQPVAFWCNPISGHNTLYWYLQNLGQGPELLIRYENEEAVDDSQLPKDRFSAERLKGVDSTLKIQPAELGDSAVYLCASTRTSSHTGELFFGEGSRLTVL.

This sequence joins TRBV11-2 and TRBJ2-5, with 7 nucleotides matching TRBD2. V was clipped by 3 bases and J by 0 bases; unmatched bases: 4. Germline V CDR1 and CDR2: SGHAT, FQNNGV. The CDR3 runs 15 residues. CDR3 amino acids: CASSFGGLDQETQYF. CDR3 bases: TGTGCCAGCAGCTTCGGGGGGTTGGACCAAGAGACCCAGTACTTC.

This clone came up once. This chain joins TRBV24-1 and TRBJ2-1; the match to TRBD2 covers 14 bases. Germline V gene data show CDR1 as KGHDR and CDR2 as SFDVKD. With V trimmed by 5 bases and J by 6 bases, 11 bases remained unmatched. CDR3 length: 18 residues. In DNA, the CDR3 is TGTGCCACCAGTGTCTATGGGACTAGCGGGAGTCTAGGCAATGAGCAGTTCTTC. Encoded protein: CATSVYGTSGSLGNEQFF.

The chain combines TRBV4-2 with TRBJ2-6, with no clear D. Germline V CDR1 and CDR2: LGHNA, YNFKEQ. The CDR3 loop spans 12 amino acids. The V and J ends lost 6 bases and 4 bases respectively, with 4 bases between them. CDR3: CASRHGANVLTF. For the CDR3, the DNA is TGTGCCAGCAGACACGGGGCCAACGTCCTGACTTTC.

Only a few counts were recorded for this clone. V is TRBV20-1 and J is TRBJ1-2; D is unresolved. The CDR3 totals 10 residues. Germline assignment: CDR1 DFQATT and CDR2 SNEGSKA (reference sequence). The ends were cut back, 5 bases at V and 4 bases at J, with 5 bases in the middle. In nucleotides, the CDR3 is TGCAGTGCTTTCCGCTATGGCTACACCTTC. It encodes CSAFRYGYTF.

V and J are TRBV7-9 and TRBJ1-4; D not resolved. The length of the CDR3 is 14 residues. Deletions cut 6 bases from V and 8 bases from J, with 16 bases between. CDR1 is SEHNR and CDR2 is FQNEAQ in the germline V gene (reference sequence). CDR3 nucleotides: TGTGCCAGCAGTTTCGGGCGTGGAGGAGAAAAACTGTTTTTT. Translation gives CASSFGRGGEKLFF.

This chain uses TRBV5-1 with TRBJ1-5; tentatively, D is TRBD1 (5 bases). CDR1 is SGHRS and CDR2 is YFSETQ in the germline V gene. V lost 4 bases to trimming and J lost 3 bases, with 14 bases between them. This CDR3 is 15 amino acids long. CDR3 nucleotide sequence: TGCGCCAGCAGCCCCGCGGGACTCAACAATCAGCCCCAGCATTTT. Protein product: CASSPAGLNNQPQHF.

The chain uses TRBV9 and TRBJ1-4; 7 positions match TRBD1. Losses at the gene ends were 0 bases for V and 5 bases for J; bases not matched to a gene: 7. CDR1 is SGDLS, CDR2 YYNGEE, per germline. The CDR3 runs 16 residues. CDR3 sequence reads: CASSVGTGDLNEKLFF. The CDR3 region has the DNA TGTGCCAGCAGCGTAGGAACAGGGGACTTGAATGAAAAACTGTTTTTT.

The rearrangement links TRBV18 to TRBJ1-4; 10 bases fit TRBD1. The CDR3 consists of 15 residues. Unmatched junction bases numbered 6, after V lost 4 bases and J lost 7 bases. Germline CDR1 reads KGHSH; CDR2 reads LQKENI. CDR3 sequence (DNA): TGTGCCAGCTCACAGACCGGGACAGGGGCTGAAAAACTGTTTTTT. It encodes CASSQTGTGAEKLFF.

CDR3 nucleotide sequence: TGTGCCACACGGACTTGCGAGCAGTACTTC. This translates into CATRTCEQYF. The gene calls are TRBV19 and TRBJ2-7, with D possibly matching TRBD2 (5 bases). The CDR3 spans 10 residues. The germline V gene encodes CDR1 LNHDA and CDR2 SQIVND (reference sequence). V was cut by 10 bases and J by 6 bases, with 10 bases left in between.

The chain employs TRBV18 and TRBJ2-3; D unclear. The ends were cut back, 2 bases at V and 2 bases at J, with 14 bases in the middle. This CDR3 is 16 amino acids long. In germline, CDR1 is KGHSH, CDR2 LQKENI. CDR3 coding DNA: TGTGCCAGCTCACCAAGGTCCCGGAGCCTCACAGATACGCAGTATTTT. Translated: CASSPRSRSLTDTQYF.

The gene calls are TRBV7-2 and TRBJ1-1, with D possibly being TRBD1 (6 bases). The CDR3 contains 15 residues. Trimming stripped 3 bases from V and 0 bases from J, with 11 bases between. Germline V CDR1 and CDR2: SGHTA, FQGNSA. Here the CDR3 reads CASSFTGRVNTEAFF. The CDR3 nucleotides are TGTGCCAGCAGCTTTACAGGGAGGGTGAACACTGAAGCTTTCTTT.

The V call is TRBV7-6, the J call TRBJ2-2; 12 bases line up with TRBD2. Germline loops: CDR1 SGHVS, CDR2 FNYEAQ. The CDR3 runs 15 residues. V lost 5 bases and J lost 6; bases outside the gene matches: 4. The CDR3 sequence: CASSRTSGVAGELFF. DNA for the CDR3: TGTGCCAGCAGCCGGACTAGCGGGGTGGCCGGGGAGCTGTTTTTT.

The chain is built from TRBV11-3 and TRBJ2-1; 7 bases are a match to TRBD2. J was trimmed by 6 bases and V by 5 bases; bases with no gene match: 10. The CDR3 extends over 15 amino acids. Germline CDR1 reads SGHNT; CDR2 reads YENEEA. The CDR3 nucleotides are TGTGCCAGCAGCCGGCCCGACGGGGGGAGCAATGAGCAGTTCTTC. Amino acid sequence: CASSRPDGGSNEQFF.

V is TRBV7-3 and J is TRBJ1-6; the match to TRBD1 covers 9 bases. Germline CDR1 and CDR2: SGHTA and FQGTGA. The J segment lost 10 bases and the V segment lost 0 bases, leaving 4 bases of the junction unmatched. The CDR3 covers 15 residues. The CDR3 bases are TGTGCCAGCAGCTTAACCTGGGACAGGGCCTCACCCCTCCACTTT. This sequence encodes CASSLTWDRASPLHF. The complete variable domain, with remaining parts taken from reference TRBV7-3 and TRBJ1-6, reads GAGVSQTPSNKVTEKGKYVELRCDPISGHTALYWYRQSLGQGPEFLIYFQGTGAADDSGLPNDRFFAVRPEGSVSTLKIQRTERGDSAVYLCASSLTWDRASPLHFGNGTRLTVT.

The CDR3 loop reads CASSYSSPRNQPQHF. The CDR3 region has the DNA TGTGCCAGCAGCTACTCTAGCCCCCGAAATCAGCCCCAGCATTTT. The V gene is TRBV3-1 (or the pseudogene TRBV3-2), the J gene TRBJ1-5, with unresolved D. In germline, CDR1 is LGHDT, CDR2 YNNKEL (reference sequence). Trimming stripped 5 bases from V and 4 bases from J, with 15 bases between. The length of the CDR3 is 15 residues.

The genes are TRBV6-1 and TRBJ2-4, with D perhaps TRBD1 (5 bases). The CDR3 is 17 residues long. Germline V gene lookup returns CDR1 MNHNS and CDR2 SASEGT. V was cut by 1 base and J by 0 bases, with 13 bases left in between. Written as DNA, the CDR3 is TGTGCCAGCAGTGAAGGACAGAGATCCTTAGCCAAAAACATTCAGTACTTC. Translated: CASSEGQRSLAKNIQYF.

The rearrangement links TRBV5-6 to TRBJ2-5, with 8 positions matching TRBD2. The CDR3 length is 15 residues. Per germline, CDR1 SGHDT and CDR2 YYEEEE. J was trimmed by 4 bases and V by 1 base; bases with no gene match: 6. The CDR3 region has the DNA TGTGCCAGCAGCTTGTACGGGGGGGCGGGAGAGACCCAGTACTTC. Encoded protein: CASSLYGGAGETQYF.